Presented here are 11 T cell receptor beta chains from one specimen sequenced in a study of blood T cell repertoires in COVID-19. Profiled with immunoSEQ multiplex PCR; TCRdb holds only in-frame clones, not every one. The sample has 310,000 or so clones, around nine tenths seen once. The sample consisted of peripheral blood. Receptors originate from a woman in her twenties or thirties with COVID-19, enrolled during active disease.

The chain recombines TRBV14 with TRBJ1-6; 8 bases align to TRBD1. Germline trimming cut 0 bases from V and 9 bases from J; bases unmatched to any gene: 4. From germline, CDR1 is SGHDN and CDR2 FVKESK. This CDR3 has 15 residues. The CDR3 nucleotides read TGTGCCAGCAGCCAAGAATGGCAGGGGGCTTCACCCCTCCACTTT. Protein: CASSQEWQGASPLHF.

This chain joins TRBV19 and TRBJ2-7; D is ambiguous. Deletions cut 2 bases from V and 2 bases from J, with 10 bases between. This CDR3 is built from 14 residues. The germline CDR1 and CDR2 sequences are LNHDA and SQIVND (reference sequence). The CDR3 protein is CASSITETTYEQYF. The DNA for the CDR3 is TGTGCCAGTAGTATAACGGAGACCACCTACGAGCAGTACTTC.

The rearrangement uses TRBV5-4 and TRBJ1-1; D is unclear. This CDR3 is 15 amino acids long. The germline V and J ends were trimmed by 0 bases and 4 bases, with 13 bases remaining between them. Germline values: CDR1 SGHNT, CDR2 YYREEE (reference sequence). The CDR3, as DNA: TGTGCCAGCAGCTTGGGCCATTGGAGCCGCACTGAAGCTTTCTTT. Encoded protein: CASSLGHWSRTEAFF. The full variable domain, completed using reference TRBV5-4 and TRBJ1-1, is ETGVTQSPTHLIKTRGQQVTLRCSSQSGHNTVSWYQQALGQGPQFIFQYYREEENGRGNFPPRFSGLQFPNYSSELNVNALELDDSALYLCASSLGHWSRTEAFFGQGTRLTVV.

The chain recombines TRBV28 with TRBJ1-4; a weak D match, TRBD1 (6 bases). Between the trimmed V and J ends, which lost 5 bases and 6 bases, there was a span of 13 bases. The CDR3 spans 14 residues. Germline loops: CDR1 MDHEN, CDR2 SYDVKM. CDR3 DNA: TGTGCCAGCAGTCACGGACAGAGAGATGAAAAACTGTTTTTT. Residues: CASSHGQRDEKLFF.

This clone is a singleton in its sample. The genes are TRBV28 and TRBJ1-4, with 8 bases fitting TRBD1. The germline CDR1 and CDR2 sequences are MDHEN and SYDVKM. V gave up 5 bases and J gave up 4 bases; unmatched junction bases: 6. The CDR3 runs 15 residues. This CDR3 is CASSPRGRVNEKLFF. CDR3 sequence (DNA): TGTGCCAGCAGTCCCAGGGGGCGCGTTAATGAAAAACTGTTTTTT. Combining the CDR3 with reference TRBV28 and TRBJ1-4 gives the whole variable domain DVKVTQSSRYLVKRTGEKVFLECVQDMDHENMFWYRQDPGLGLRLIYFSYDVKMKEKGDIPEGYSVSREKKERFSLILESASTNQTSMYLCASSPRGRVNEKLFFGSGTQLSVL.

The chain's CDR3 is CASSYRDSGELFF. In nucleotides, the CDR3 is TGTGCCAGCAGTTACCGAGATTCCGGGGAGCTGTTTTTT. J is TRBJ2-2 and V is TRBV6-2 or TRBV6-3, with D uncertain. Germline loops: CDR1 MNHEY, CDR2 SVGEGT. Trimming took 2 bases from V and 6 from J, leaving 7 bases between them. The CDR3 covers 13 residues.

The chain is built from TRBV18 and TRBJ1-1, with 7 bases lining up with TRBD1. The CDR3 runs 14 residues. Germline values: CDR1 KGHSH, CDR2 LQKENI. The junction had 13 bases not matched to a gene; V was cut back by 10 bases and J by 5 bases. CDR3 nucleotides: TGTGCCACCTCTATCCAGCCAGGGGGTACTGAAGCTTTCTTT. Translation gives CATSIQPGGTEAFF.

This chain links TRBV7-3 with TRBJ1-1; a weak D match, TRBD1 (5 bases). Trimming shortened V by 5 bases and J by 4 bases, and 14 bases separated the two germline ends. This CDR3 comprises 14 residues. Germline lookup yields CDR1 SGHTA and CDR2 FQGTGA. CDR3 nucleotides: TGTGCCAGCAGCGAGCAGGGCGTTGGCACTGAAGCTTTCTTT. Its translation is CASSEQGVGTEAFF.

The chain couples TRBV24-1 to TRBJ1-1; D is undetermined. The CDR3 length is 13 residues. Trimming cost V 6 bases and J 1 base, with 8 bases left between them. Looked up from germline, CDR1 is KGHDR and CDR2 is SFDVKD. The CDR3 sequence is CATSTSGNTEAFF. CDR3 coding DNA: TGTGCCACCAGTACCTCGGGGAACACTGAAGCTTTCTTT.

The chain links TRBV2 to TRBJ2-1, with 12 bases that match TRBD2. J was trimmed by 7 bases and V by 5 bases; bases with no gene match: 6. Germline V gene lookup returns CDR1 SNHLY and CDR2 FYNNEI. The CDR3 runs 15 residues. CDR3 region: CASSLTSGRKNEQFF. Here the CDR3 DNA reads TGTGCCAGCAGTCTCACTAGCGGGAGGAAGAATGAGCAGTTCTTC.

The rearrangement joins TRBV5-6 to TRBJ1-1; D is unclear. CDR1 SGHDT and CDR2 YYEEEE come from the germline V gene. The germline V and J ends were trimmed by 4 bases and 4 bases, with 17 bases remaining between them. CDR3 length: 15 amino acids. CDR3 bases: TGTGCCAGCAGCCTCCGGGAGAGGCTGATCACTGAAGCTTTCTTT. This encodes CASSLRERLITEAFF. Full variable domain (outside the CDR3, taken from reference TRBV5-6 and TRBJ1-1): DAGVTQSPTHLIKTRGQQVTLRCSPKSGHDTVSWYQQALGQGPQFIFQYYEEEERQRGNFPDRFSGHQFPNYSSELNVNALLLGDSALYLCASSLRERLITEAFFGQGTRLTVV.